The next 21 T cell receptor beta chains were all read from a single sample in a study of blood T cell repertoires in COVID-19. Profiled with immunoSEQ multiplex PCR; TCRdb holds only in-frame clones, not every one. The repertoire has about 110,000 clones, 70% to 90% of them found once; the top ten carry roughly 1.4%. The sample was peripheral blood. These receptors originate from a man in his forties or fifties with acute or convalescent COVID-19.

V is TRBV5-4 and J is TRBJ2-5, with TRBD1 matching over 7 bases. This CDR3 has 15 amino acids. Trimming at V came to 1 base and at J to 4 bases, leaving 7 bases not matched to a gene. Per the germline V gene, CDR1 is SGHNT and CDR2 is YYREEE (reference sequence). CDR3 residues: CASSLKTGWRETQYF. In DNA, the CDR3 is TGTGCCAGCAGCTTGAAGACAGGGTGGAGAGAGACCCAGTACTTC.

This clone was picked up a small number of times. The rearrangement joins TRBV5-8 to TRBJ2-1; maybe TRBD1 (6 bases). CDR1 and CDR2 from the germline V gene are SGHTS and YDEGEE. The CDR3 length is 15 residues. V lost 3 bases to trimming and J lost 6 bases, with 16 bases between them. This CDR3 is CASSSGTPGINEQFF. The CDR3 DNA reads as TGTGCCAGCAGCTCAGGGACACCAGGAATCAATGAGCAGTTCTTC.

The gene calls are TRBV5-1 and TRBJ2-5, with D uncertain. Germline CDR1 SGHRS, CDR2 YFSETQ. Trimming took 2 bases from V and 3 from J, leaving 8 bases between them. The CDR3 spans 13 residues. CDR3 region: CASSFQHEETQYF. Here the CDR3 DNA reads TGCGCCAGCAGCTTTCAACACGAAGAGACCCAGTACTTC.

The gene calls are TRBV7-9 and TRBJ2-3; 9 bases are shared with TRBD1. The J segment lost 0 bases and the V segment lost 5 bases, leaving 3 bases of the junction unmatched. Germline values: CDR1 SEHNR, CDR2 FQNEAQ (reference sequence). This CDR3 contains 15 residues. CDR3 in amino acids: CASSTTGGSTDTQYF. The CDR3 region has the DNA TGTGCCAGCAGCACGACAGGGGGGAGCACAGATACGCAGTATTTT.

The genes are TRBV15 and TRBJ2-3, with TRBD2 as a possible D gene (7 bases). Trimming took off 3 bases at V and 4 bases at J, with 11 bases between the two ends. CDR3 length equals 14 residues. Germline V lookup: CDR1 LNHNV, CDR2 YYDKDF (reference sequence). CDR3 nucleotides: TGTGCCACCAGCAGGGGGGGGCCGGCAGATACGCAGTATTTT. The encoded protein is CATSRGGPADTQYF.

V and J are TRBV7-9 and TRBJ2-5; D perhaps matches TRBD1 (6 bases). Germline V gene lookup returns CDR1 SEHNR and CDR2 FQNEAQ (reference sequence). V gave up 5 bases and J gave up 3 bases, with 16 bases separating them. The CDR3 has 15 amino acids. CDR3 amino acids: CASSPGHPGEETQYF. CDR3 bases: TGTGCCAGCAGCCCGGGACACCCTGGGGAAGAGACCCAGTACTTC.

The CDR3 DNA sequence: TGCGCCAGCACCCCGACTCCCGGGGCCAAAAACATTCAGTACTTC. Its protein product is CASTPTPGAKNIQYF. This chain joins TRBV5-1 and TRBJ2-4; D unclear. CDR3 length: 15 amino acids. Trimming shortened V by 6 bases and J by 1 base, and 14 bases separated the two germline ends. Germline CDR1 SGHRS, CDR2 YFSETQ.

This clone has a handful of counts. The rearrangement uses TRBV7-2 and TRBJ2-7; 14 nucleotides align to TRBD2. Looked up from germline, CDR1 is SGHTA and CDR2 is FQGNSA. J lost 9 bases, V lost 5 bases, and 12 bases had no gene match. This CDR3 is 16 amino acids long. CDR3 region: CASSPWTGTSGGGQYF. The CDR3, as DNA: TGTGCCAGCAGCCCTTGGACCGGGACTAGCGGGGGTGGGCAGTACTTC.

The chain links TRBV28 to TRBJ2-7; D is possibly TRBD1 (5 bases). The ends were cut back, 5 bases at V and 2 bases at J, with 10 bases in the middle. Germline lookup yields CDR1 MDHEN and CDR2 SYDVKM. This CDR3 comprises 13 residues. This CDR3 reads CASSRTPTYEQYF. CDR3 DNA: TGTGCCAGCAGTCGGACACCTACCTACGAGCAGTACTTC.

This sequence joins TRBV7-8 and TRBJ2-5; tentatively, D is TRBD2 (5 bases). V was trimmed by 5 bases and J by 5 bases, leaving 9 bases between them. CDR1 is SGHVS and CDR2 is FQNEAQ in the germline V gene. The CDR3 loop spans 12 amino acids. DNA of the CDR3: TGTGCCAGCAGCCCACCGGGGGAGACCCAGTACTTC. Translation gives CASSPPGETQYF. Filled out from reference TRBV7-8 and TRBJ2-5, the complete variable domain reads GAGVSQSPRYKVAKRGQDVALRCDPISGHVSLFWYQQALGQGPEFLTYFQNEAQLDKSGLPSDRFFAERPEGSVSTLKIQRTQQEDSAVYLCASSPPGETQYFGPGTRLLVL.

The chain joins TRBV7-2 to TRBJ2-3, with D possibly TRBD2 on 6 matching bases. The CDR3 loop spans 13 amino acids. Germline assignment: CDR1 SGHTA and CDR2 FQGNSA. The ends were cut back, 1 base at V and 6 bases at J, with 8 bases in the middle. CDR3 nucleotides: TGTGCCAGCAGCTTAGTACTAGCTGATACGCAGTATTTT. It specifies CASSLVLADTQYF.

This clone appeared a few times. This chain connects TRBV19 to TRBJ1-1, with D possibly being TRBD1 (5 bases). Germline values: CDR1 LNHDA, CDR2 SQIVND (reference sequence). Trimming shortened V by 3 bases and J by 4 bases, and 15 bases separated the two germline ends. This CDR3 spans 15 amino acids. This CDR3 is CASSMKGQGVTEAFF. CDR3 DNA sequence: TGTGCCAGTAGTATGAAGGGTCAGGGTGTCACTGAAGCTTTCTTT.

This chain uses TRBV6-5 with TRBJ1-1; the match to TRBD1 covers 7 bases. The CDR3 spans 14 residues. Germline CDR1 MNHEY, CDR2 SVGAGI. The ends lost 10 bases at V and 8 bases at J; junction bases unmatched: 16. The CDR3 spells CATALGQALYEAFF. The CDR3 bases are TGTGCCACCGCCCTCGGACAGGCCCTCTACGAAGCTTTCTTT.

The chain joins TRBV3-1 (or the pseudogene TRBV3-2) to TRBJ1-2; D possibly corresponds to TRBD1 (6 bases). There are 14 residues in the CDR3. V was trimmed by 2 bases and J by 5 bases, leaving 12 bases between them. Germline V gives CDR1 LGHDT, CDR2 YNNKEL (reference sequence). The CDR3 reads CASSQSTGYYGYTF. CDR3 DNA: TGTGCCAGCAGCCAATCAACAGGGTATTATGGCTACACCTTC.

This chain joins TRBV25-1 and TRBJ2-5; 8 positions agree with TRBD2. The trim removed 0 bases at V and 5 bases at J, leaving 2 bases unmatched. This CDR3 has 14 residues. CDR1 MGHDK and CDR2 SYGVNS come from the germline V gene. The CDR3 is CASSEYRTSETQYF. CDR3 in DNA: TGTGCCAGCAGTGAATACCGGACTAGCGAGACCCAGTACTTC.

This chain links TRBV27 with TRBJ1-2, with 9 bases that match TRBD1. The ends lost 4 bases at V and 4 bases at J; junction bases unmatched: 4. The length of the CDR3 is 14 residues. CDR1 MNHEY and CDR2 SMNVEV come from the germline V gene (reference sequence). CDR3 DNA sequence: TGTGCCAGCAGTTCGGGACAGGGATTCTATGGCTACACCTTC. The encoded protein is CASSSGQGFYGYTF.

This clone came up once. The gene calls are TRBV19 and TRBJ2-6; D remains ambiguous. Germline V gene lookup returns CDR1 LNHDA and CDR2 SQIVND (reference sequence). Trimming removed 4 bases from V and 4 bases from J, with 11 bases in between. The CDR3 runs 15 residues. CDR3 protein: CASSKGWAGANVLTF. Here the CDR3 DNA reads TGTGCCAGTAGTAAAGGTTGGGCGGGGGCCAACGTCCTGACTTTC. Looking up the rest from reference TRBV19 and TRBJ2-6 gives the full variable domain: DGGITQSPKYLFRKEGQNVTLSCEQNLNHDAMYWYRQDPGQGLRLIYYSQIVNDFQKGDIAEGYSVSREKKESFPLTVTSAQKNPTAFYLCASSKGWAGANVLTFGAGSRLTVL.

The chain links TRBV6-2 or TRBV6-3 to TRBJ1-4; D is perhaps TRBD1 (6 bases). This CDR3 spans 14 amino acids. CDR1 and CDR2 (germline): MNHEY, SVGEGT. Trimming left V 4 bases short and J 3 bases short, with 9 bases between. The CDR3 nucleotides are TGTGCCAGCAGTTGGGGGCTCTCTAATGAAAAACTGTTTTTT. Its translation: CASSWGLSNEKLFF.

The rearrangement links TRBV6-6 to TRBJ1-5; possibly TRBD1 for D (6 bases). V gave up 2 bases and J gave up 7 bases, with 12 bases separating them. The CDR3 spans 14 residues. Germline CDR1 is MNHNY and CDR2 is SVGAGI (reference sequence). The CDR3 is CASSYGGGGQPQHF. DNA of the CDR3: TGTGCCAGCAGTTACGGGGGAGGGGGGCAGCCCCAGCATTTT.

The chain is built from TRBV5-1 and TRBJ2-1; TRBD1 agrees at 8 bases. The V gene end was trimmed by 3 bases and the J gene end by 6 bases; junction bases not matched to a gene: 5. The CDR3 contains 14 residues. CDR1 and CDR2 from the germline V gene are SGHRS and YFSETQ. Here the CDR3 reads CASSWGTGSNEQFF. The CDR3 region has the DNA TGCGCCAGCAGCTGGGGGACAGGCTCCAATGAGCAGTTCTTC.

The chain links TRBV6-1 to TRBJ1-5; D might be TRBD1 (6 bases). Trimming left V 2 bases short and J 7 bases short, with 18 bases between. Germline lookup yields CDR1 MNHNS and CDR2 SASEGT. The CDR3 extends over 16 amino acids. CDR3: CASSETGGRPNQPQHF. The CDR3 region has the DNA TGTGCCAGCAGTGAAACTGGGGGCCGACCCAACCAGCCCCAGCATTTT.